The 8 T cell receptor beta chains listed next were all sequenced from one sample in a study of blood T cell repertoires in COVID-19 (dated by TCRdb to the early 2020s). Library preparation employed the immunoSEQ multiplex PCR assay. TCRdb's version of the immuneACCESS table is confined to in-frame rearrangements and falls short of the full clone set. An unresolved V gene accounts for under half of the shortfall where checked; the remainder is of unknown origin. In all, the sample holds roughly 100,000 clones, and 86% of those were seen once. The ten largest clonotypes hold over 1.5% of the sample. The sample consisted of peripheral blood. These receptors originate from a man older than 75 with acute or convalescent COVID-19.

This clone has only a few counts. V gene TRBV2 combines with J gene TRBJ2-1; a weak D match, TRBD2 (5 bases). This CDR3 comprises 13 residues. The V and J ends lost 5 bases and 5 bases respectively, with 10 bases between them. Germline V gene lookup returns CDR1 SNHLY and CDR2 FYNNEI. The CDR3 protein is CASSKGADNEQFF. DNA of the CDR3: TGTGCCAGCAGTAAGGGAGCCGACAATGAGCAGTTCTTC.

This clone appeared once. J is TRBJ2-5 and V is TRBV5-5; 9 bases are shared with TRBD1. The CDR3 extends over 15 amino acids. Germline CDR1 is SGHKS and CDR2 is YYEKEE (reference sequence). Trimming took 4 bases from V and 5 from J; bases not matched to a gene: 9. The DNA of the CDR3 is TGTGCCAGCAGCCCGACAGGGGGGAATGGGGAGACCCAGTACTTC. Its protein is CASSPTGGNGETQYF.

The chain recombines TRBV29-1 with TRBJ1-2, with no clear D. Germline V gives CDR1 SQVTM, CDR2 ANQGSEA. V lost 6 bases and J lost 2, with 13 bases in between. This CDR3 contains 13 residues. CDR3 sequence: CSVVGRGNYGYTF. The CDR3 DNA reads TGCAGCGTCGTGGGGAGAGGGAACTATGGCTACACCTTC.

The rearrangement links TRBV5-4 to TRBJ2-7, with 10 bases fitting TRBD2. This CDR3 comprises 17 residues. V lost 4 bases, J lost 5 bases, and 15 bases stayed unmatched. Looked up from germline, CDR1 is SGHNT and CDR2 is YYREEE (reference sequence). The CDR3 DNA sequence: TGTGCCAGCAGCCGGGGGGGCGCTAGCGGGAGTACCGACGAGCAGTACTTC. Residues: CASSRGGASGSTDEQYF.

The DNA of the CDR3 is TGTGCCAGCAGCTTAATCTCTAGCGGGAAGGGGACCGGGGAGCTGTTTTTT. Translating gives CASSLISSGKGTGELFF. V gene TRBV7-2 combines with J gene TRBJ2-2, with 9 bases identical to TRBD2. The CDR3 is 17 amino acids. V shed 2 bases, J shed 5 bases, and the junction held 9 bases outside the gene matches. Germline V CDR1 and CDR2: SGHTA, FQGNSA.

The chain combines TRBV7-9 with TRBJ1-1, with 8 bases fitting TRBD1. The CDR3 length is 16 residues. The V gene's germline CDR1 is SEHNR and CDR2 FQNEAQ (reference sequence). The J segment lost 0 bases and the V segment lost 4 bases, leaving 7 bases of the junction unmatched. This CDR3 is CASSSQTTGVNTEAFF. In DNA, the CDR3 is TGTGCCAGCAGCTCACAGACGACAGGGGTGAACACTGAAGCTTTCTTT.

The chain joins TRBV28 to TRBJ2-7; D perhaps matches TRBD1 (6 bases). The V gene's germline CDR1 is MDHEN and CDR2 SYDVKM. The CDR3 length is 14 residues. The germline V and J ends were trimmed by 6 bases and 5 bases, with 17 bases remaining between them. The chain's CDR3 is CASSSNRVSDEQYF. In nucleotides, the CDR3 is TGTGCCAGCAGCTCAAACAGGGTATCGGACGAGCAGTACTTC.

V gene TRBV27 combines with J gene TRBJ1-6; D is uncertain. This CDR3 has 14 amino acids. V lost 3 bases, J lost 6 bases, and 9 bases lay in between. Germline CDR1 and CDR2: MNHEY and SMNVEV (reference sequence). The CDR3 reads CASSLGGLNSPLHF. As DNA, the CDR3 is TGTGCCAGCAGTTTGGGCGGGCTTAATTCACCCCTCCACTTT.